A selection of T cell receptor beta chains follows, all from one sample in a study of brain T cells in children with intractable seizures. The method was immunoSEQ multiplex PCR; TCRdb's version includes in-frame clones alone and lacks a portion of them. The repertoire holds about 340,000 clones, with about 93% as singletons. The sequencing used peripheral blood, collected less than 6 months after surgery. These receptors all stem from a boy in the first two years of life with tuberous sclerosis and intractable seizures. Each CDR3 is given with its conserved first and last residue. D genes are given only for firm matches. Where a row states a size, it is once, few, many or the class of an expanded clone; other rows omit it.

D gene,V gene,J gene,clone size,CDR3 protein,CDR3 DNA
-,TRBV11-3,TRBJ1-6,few,CASSSEGSPLHF,TGTGCCAGCAGCTCGGAGGGTTCACCCCTCCACTTT
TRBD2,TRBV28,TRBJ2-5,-,CASSPREGGSKMGETQYF,TGTGCCAGCAGCCCCCGTGAAGGCGGGAGTAAGATGGGAGAGACCCAGTACTTC
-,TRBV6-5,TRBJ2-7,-,CASSYSRWTYEQYF,TGTGCCAGCAGTTACTCGAGGTGGACCTACGAGCAGTACTTC
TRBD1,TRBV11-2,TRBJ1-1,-,CASSLEGQGASMNTEAFF,TGTGCCAGCAGCTTAGAAGGACAGGGGGCTTCCATGAACACTGAAGCTTTCTTT
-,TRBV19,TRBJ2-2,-,CASSILGYTGELFF,TGTGCCAGTAGTATATTAGGGTACACCGGGGAGCTGTTTTTT
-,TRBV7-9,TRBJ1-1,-,CASSFVDGLNTEAFF,TGTGCCAGCAGTTTCGTTGACGGCCTGAACACTGAAGCTTTCTTT
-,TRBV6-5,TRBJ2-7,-,CASSYSAAVRYEQYF,TGTGCCAGCAGTTACTCCGCTGCGGTACGCTACGAGCAGTACTTC
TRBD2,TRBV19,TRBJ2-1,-,CASRRGGVYNEQFF,TGTGCCAGTAGGCGGGGGGGAGTATACAATGAGCAGTTCTTC
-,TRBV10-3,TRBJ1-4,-,CAISESESGQLLF,TGTGCCATCAGTGAGTCAGAGAGTGGGCAACTCCTTTTT
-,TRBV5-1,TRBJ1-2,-,CASSLGAGANYGYTF,TGCGCCAGCAGCTTGGGGGCAGGGGCTAACTATGGCTACACCTTC
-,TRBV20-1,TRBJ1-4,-,CSARGTEKLFF,TGCAGTGCTAGAGGAACTGAAAAACTGTTTTTT